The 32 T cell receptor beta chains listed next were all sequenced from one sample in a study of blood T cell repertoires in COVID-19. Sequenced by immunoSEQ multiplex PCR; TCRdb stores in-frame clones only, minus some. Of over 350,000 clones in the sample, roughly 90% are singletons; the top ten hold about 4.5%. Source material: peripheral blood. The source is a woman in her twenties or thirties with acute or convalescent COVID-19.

The CDR3 reads CASSLGGSRTEAFF. In nucleotides, the CDR3 is TGTGCCAGCAGTTTAGGGGGGAGCAGGACTGAAGCTTTCTTT. The chain has TRBV27 and TRBJ1-1, with a tentative D call TRBD1 (5 bases). This CDR3 region has 14 residues. Germline-derived CDR1 and CDR2 are MNHEY and SMNVEV (reference sequence). V gave up 2 bases and J gave up 5 bases, with 12 bases separating them.

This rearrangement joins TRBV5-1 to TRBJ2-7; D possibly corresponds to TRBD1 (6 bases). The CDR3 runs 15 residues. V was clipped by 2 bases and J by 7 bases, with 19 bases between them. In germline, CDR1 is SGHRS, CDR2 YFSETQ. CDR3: CASSFSSGVVREQYF. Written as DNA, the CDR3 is TGCGCCAGCAGCTTTAGTTCAGGGGTGGTAAGGGAGCAGTACTTC.

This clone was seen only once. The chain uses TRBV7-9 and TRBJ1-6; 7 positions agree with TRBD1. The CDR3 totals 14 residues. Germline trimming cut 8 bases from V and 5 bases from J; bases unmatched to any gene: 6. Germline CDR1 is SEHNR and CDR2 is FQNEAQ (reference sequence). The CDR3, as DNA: TGTGCCAGCGGTAGACAGGGAGATAATTCACCCCTCCACTTT. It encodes CASGRQGDNSPLHF.

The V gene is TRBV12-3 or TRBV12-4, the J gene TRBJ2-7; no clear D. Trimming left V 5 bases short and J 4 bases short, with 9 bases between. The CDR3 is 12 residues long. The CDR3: CASSPPGYEQYF. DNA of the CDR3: TGTGCCAGCAGTCCCCCAGGTTACGAGCAGTACTTC.

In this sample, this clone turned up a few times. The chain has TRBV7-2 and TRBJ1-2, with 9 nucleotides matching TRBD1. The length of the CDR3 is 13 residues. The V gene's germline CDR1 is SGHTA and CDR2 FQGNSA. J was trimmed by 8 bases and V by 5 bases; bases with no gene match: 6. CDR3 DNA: TGTGCCAGCAGCCCGGGACAGGGAGGCGGCTACACCTTC. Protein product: CASSPGQGGGYTF.

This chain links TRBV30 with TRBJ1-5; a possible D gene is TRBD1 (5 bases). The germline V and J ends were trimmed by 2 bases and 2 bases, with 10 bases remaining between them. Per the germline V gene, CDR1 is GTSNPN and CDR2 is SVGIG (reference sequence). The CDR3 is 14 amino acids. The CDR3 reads CAWSPGGGNQPQHF. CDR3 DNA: TGTGCCTGGAGTCCGGGGGGGGGCAATCAGCCCCAGCATTTT.

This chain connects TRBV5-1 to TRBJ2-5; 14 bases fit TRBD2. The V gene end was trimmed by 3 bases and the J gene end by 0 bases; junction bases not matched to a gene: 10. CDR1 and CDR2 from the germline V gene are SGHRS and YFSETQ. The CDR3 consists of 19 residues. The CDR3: CASSSGGTSGGQYQETQYF. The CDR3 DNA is TGCGCCAGCAGCTCGGGAGGGACTAGCGGGGGCCAATACCAAGAGACCCAGTACTTC.

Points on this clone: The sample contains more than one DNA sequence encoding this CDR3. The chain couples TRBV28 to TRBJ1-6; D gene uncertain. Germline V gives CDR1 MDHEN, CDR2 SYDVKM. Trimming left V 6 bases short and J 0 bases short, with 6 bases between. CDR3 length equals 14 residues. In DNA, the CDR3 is TGTGCCAGCAGCCTCAGCTCCTATAATTCACCCCTCCACTTT. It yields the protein CASSLSSYNSPLHF.

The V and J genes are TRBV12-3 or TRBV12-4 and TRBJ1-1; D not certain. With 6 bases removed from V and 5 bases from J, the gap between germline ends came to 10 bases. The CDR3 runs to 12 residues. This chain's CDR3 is CASSMRVTEAFF. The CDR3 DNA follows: TGTGCCAGCAGCATGAGGGTGACTGAAGCTTTCTTT.

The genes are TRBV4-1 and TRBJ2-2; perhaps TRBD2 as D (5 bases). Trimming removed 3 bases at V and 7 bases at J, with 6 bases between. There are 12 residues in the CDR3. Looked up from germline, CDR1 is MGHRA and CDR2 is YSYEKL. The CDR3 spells CASSQGSGELFF. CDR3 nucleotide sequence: TGCGCCAGCAGCCAGGGGAGCGGGGAGCTGTTTTTT.

The CDR3 region is CSVDADRGHEQYF. The CDR3 region has the DNA TGCAGCGTTGATGCGGACAGGGGCCACGAGCAGTACTTC. This sequence joins TRBV29-1 and TRBJ2-7; 9 positions match TRBD1. Germline CDR1 is SQVTM and CDR2 is ANQGSEA. V lost 3 bases, J lost 5 bases, and 5 bases stayed unmatched. The CDR3 is made up of 13 amino acids.

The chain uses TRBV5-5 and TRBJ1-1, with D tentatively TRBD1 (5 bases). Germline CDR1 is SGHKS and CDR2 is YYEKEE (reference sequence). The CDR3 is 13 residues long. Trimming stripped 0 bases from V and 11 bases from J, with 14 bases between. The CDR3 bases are TGTGCCAGCAGCTTGGAAGCGGGACTTGATGCTTTCTTT. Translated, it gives CASSLEAGLDAFF.

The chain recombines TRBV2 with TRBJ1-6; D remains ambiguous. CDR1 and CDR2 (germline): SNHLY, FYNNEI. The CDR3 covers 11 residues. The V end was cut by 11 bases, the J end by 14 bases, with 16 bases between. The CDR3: CAGSTGFTLHF. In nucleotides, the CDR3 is TGTGCCGGATCTACGGGGTTCACCCTCCACTTT. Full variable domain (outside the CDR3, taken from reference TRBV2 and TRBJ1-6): EPEVTQTPSHQVTQMGQEVILRCVPISNHLYFYWYRQILGQKVEFLVSFYNNEISEKSEIFDDQFSVERPDGSNFTLKIRSTKLEDSAMYFCAGSTGFTLHFGNGTRLTVT.

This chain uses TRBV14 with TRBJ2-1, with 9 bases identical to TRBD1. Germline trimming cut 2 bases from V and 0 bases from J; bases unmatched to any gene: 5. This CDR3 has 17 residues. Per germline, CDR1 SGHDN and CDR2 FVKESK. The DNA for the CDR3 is TGTGCCAGCAGCCAATCATTGACAGGGGGCTCCTACAATGAGCAGTTCTTC. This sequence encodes CASSQSLTGGSYNEQFF. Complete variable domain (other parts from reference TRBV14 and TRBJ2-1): EAGVTQFPSHSVIEKGQTVTLRCDPISGHDNLYWYRRVMGKEIKFLLHFVKESKQDESGMPNNRFLAERTGGTYSTLKVQPAELEDSGVYFCASSQSLTGGSYNEQFFGPGTRLTVL.

The CDR3 nucleotides are TGTGCCAGCAGTCCTAACACCGGGGAGCTGTTTTTT. Amino acid sequence: CASSPNTGELFF. V and J are TRBV28 and TRBJ2-2; D is unresolved. The V end lost 5 bases, the J end lost 2 bases, and 3 bases lay between the germline ends. The CDR3 consists of 12 residues. Germline CDR1 is MDHEN and CDR2 is SYDVKM.

CDR3 in DNA: TGTGCCAGCAGTTACCCGAAGGCGGCATCGAACACTGAAGCTTTCTTT. Translating it yields CASSYPKAASNTEAFF. The gene calls are TRBV6-6 and TRBJ1-1; D is undetermined. Germline lookup yields CDR1 MNHNY and CDR2 SVGAGI (reference sequence). Deletions cut 2 bases from V and 1 base from J, with 14 bases between. The CDR3 extends over 16 amino acids.

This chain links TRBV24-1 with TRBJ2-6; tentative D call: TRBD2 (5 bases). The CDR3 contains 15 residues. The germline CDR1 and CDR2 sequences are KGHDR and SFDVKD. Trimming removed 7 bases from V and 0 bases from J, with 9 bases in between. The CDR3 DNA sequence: TGTGCCACCAGCCCCCGGGACTCTGGGGCCAACGTCCTGACTTTC. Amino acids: CATSPRDSGANVLTF.

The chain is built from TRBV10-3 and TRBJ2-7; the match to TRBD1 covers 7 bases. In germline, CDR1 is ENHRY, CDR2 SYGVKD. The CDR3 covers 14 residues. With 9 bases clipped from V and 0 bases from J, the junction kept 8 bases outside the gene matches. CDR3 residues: CAMSGTDYSYEQYF. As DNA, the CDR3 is TGTGCCATGTCCGGGACAGACTACTCCTACGAGCAGTACTTC.

This CDR3 reads CASSLDRGRTEAFF. CDR3 DNA sequence: TGTGCCAGCAGCTTAGACAGGGGTAGAACTGAAGCTTTCTTT. The J gene is TRBJ1-1, the V gene TRBV7-8; 7 bases line up with TRBD1. V lost 1 base and J lost 5; bases outside the gene matches: 4. Germline V gives CDR1 SGHVS, CDR2 FQNEAQ. The CDR3 spans 14 residues.

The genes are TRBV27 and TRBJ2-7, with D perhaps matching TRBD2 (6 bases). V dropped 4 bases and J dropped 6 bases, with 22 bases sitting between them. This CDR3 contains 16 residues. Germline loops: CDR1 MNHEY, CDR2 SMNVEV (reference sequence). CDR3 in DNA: TGTGCCAGCAGTTCGGTTCAGACTAGAGGACGTCGCGAGCAGTACTTC. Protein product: CASSSVQTRGRREQYF.

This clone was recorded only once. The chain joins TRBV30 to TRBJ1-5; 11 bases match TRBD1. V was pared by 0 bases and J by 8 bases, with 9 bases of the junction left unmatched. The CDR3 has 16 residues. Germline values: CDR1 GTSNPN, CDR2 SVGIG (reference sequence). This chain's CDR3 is CAWSVGGTGGKEPQHF. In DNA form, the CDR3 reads TGTGCCTGGAGTGTAGGTGGGACAGGGGGTAAGGAGCCCCAGCATTTT.

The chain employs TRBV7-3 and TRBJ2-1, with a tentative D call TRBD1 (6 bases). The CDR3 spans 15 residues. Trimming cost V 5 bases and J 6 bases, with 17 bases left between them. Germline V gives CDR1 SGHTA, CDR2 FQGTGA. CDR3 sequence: CASSQDRSLFNEQFF. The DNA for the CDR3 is TGTGCCAGCAGCCAGGACAGAAGCCTTTTCAATGAGCAGTTCTTC.

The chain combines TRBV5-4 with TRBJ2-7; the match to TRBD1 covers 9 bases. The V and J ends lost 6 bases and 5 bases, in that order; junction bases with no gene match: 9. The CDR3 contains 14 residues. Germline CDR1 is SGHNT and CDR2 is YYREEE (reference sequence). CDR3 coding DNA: TGTGCCAGCACGCCGGGACAGGGAATTCACGAGCAGTACTTC. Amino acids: CASTPGQGIHEQYF.

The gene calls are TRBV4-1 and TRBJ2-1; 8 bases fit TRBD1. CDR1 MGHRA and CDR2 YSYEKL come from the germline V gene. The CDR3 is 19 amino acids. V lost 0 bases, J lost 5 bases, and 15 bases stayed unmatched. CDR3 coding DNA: TGCGCCAGCAGCCAAGATTTGGGGACAGGTCCCCTCCCGGACAATGAGCAGTTCTTC. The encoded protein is CASSQDLGTGPLPDNEQFF.

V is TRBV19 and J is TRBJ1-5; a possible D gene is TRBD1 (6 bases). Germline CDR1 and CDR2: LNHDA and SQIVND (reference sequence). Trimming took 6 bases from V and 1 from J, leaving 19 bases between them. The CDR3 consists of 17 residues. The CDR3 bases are TGTGCCAGTAGCAACGCCCCGGGACAACAAAGCAATCAGCCCCAGCATTTT. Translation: CASSNAPGQQSNQPQHF.

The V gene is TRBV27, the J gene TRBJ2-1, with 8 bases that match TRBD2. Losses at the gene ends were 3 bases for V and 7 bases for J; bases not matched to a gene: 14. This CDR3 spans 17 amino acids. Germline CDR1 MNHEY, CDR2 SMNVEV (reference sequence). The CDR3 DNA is TGTGCCAGCAGTTTGGTGGCGGGGGGAGGGTTTACGAATGAGCAGTTCTTC. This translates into CASSLVAGGGFTNEQFF.

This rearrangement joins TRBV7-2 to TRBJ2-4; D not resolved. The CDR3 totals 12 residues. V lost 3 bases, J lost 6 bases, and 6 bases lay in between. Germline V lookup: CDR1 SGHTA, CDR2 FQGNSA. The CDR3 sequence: CASSLVANIQYF. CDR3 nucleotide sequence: TGTGCCAGCAGCTTGGTGGCAAACATTCAGTACTTC.

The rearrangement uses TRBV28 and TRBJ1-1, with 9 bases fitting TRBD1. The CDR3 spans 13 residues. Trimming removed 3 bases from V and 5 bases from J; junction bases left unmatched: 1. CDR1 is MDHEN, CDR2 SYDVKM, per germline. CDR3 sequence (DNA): TGTGCCAGCAGTTTCGGACAGGGGACTGAAGCTTTCTTT. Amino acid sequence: CASSFGQGTEAFF.

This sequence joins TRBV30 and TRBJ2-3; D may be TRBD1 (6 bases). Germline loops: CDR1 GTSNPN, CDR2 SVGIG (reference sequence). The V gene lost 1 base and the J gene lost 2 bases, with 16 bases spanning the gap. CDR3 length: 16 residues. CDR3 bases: TGTGCCTGGAGTGGGTGGGACACTACCGACACAGATACGCAGTATTTT. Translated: CAWSGWDTTDTDTQYF. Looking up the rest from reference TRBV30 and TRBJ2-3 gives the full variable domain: SQTIHQWPATLVQPVGSPLSLECTVEGTSNPNLYWYRQAAGRGLQLLFYSVGIGQISSEVPQNLSASRPQDRQFILSSKKLLLSDSGFYLCAWSGWDTTDTDTQYFGPGTRLTVL.

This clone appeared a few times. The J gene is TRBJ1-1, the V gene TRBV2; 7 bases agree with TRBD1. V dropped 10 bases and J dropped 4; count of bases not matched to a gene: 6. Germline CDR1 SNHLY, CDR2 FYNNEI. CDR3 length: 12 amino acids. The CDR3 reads CAIHAGGTEAFF. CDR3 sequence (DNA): TGTGCCATCCACGCAGGGGGCACTGAAGCTTTCTTT. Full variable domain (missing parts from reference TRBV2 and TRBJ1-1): EPEVTQTPSHQVTQMGQEVILRCVPISNHLYFYWYRQILGQKVEFLVSFYNNEISEKSEIFDDQFSVERPDGSNFTLKIRSTKLEDSAMYFCAIHAGGTEAFFGQGTRLTVV.

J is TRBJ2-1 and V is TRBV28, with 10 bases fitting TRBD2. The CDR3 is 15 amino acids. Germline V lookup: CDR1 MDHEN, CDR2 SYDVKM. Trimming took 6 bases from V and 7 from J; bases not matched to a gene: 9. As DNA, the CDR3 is TGTGCCAGCAGCAATAGCGGGGGGACGGGAAATGAGCAGTTCTTC. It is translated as CASSNSGGTGNEQFF. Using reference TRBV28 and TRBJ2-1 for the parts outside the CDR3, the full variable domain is DVKVTQSSRYLVKRTGEKVFLECVQDMDHENMFWYRQDPGLGLRLIYFSYDVKMKEKGDIPEGYSVSREKKERFSLILESASTNQTSMYLCASSNSGGTGNEQFFGPGTRLTVL.

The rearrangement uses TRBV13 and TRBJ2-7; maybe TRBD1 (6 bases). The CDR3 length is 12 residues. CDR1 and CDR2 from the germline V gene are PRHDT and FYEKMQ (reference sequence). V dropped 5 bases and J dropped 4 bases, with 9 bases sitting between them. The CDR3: CASSRDRYEQYF. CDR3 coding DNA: TGTGCCAGCAGCAGAGACAGGTACGAGCAGTACTTC.